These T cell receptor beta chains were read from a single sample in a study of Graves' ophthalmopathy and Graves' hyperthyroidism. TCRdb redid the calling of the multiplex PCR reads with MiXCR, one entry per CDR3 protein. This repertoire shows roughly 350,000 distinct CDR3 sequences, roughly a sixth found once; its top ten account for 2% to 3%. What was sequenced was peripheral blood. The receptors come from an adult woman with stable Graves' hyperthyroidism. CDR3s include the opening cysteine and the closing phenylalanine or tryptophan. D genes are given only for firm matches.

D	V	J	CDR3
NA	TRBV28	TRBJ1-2	CASSWGTSNYGYTF
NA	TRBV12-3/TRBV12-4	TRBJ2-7	CASTPTGSHSYEQYF
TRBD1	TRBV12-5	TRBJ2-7	CASGQGEGTGGYEQYF
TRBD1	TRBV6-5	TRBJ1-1	CASSYPGQGDTEAFF
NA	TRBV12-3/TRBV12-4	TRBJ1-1	CASSSSVTEAFF
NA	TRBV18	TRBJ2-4	CASSPPLVGNENIQYF
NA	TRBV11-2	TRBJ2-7	CASSLVNPQVSTYEQYF
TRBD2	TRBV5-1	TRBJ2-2	CASSQGLAGVAGELFF
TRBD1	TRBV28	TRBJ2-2	CASSRGGANTGELFF
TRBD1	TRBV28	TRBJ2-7	CASSLTGVGEQYF
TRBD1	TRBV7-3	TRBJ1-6	CASSFGTGRNSPLHF
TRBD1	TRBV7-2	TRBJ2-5	CASSLADRGWGETQYF
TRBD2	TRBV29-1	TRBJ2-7	CSVGERGTYEQYF
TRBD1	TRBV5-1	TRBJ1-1	CASSRTGTGQGWEAFF
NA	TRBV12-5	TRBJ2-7	CASGRVGPSEQYF
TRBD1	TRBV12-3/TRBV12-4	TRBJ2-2	CASSYDRANTGELFF
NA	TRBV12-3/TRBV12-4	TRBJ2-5	CASSTTGGVETQYF
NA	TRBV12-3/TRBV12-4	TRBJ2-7	CASSQGRIYEQYF
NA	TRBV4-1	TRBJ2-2	CASSQMGGLFF
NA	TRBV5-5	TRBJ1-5	CASSLAPQRANQPQHF
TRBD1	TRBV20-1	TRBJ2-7	CSVPGQGAGEQYF
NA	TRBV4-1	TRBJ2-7	CASSQPGVVNEQYF
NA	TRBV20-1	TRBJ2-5	CSASGPGGTAQYF
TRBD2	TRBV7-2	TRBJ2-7	CASSLAVAGGPYEQYF
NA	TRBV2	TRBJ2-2	CASSSLRGSGELFF
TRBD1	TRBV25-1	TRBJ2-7	CASSEFRDSDEQYF
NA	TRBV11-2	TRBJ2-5	CASRIKETQYF
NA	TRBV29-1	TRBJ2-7	CSVGPRSYEQYF
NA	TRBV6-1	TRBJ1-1	CASSATERKEKAFF
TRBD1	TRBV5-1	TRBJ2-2	CASSIGTGATGELFF
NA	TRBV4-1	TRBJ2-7	CASSQVLGGHYEQYF
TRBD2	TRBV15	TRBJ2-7	CATSKLPPGLAGDEQYF
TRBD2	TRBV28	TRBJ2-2	CASSVGGDLTGELFF
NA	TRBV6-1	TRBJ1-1	CASSELHLNTEAFF
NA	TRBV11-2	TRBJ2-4	CASSFRGRGWNIQYF
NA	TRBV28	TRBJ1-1	CASSSYLSTEAFF
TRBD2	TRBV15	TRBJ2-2	CATSRDIRKPTSGRTGELFF
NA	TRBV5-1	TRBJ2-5	CASSLGRGSLGRASGTQYF
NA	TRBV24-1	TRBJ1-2	CATSDWATNYGYTF
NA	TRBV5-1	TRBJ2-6	CASSSRLSGANVLTF
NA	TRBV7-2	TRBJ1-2	CASSLEPRVDGYTF
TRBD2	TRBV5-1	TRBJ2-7	CASSFLSGKAREQYF
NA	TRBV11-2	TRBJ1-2	CASSSVQGGLGYTF
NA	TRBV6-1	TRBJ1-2	CASSEAGPYGYTF
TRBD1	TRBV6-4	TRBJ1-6	CASSNPGTGDNSPLHF
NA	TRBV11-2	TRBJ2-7	CASTPTPRGIYEQYF
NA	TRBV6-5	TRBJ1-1	CASSYEAGGLNTEAFF
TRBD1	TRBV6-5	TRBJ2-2	CASSFAGTATGELFF
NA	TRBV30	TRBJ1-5	CAWMGGYNQPQHF
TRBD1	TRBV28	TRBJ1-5	CASSLTGGRQPQHF
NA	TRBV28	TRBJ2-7	CASKGIQGSYEQYF
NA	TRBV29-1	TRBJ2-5	CSVRVETQYF
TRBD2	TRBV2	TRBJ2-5	CASSGTSVETQYF
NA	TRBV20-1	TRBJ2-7	CSARIVGEQYF